This is a list of T cell receptor beta chains from one sample in a study of shared clonotypes between healthy human individuals. Sequencing was performed with immunoSEQ multiplex PCR; in TCRdb, only in-frame clones are kept and a portion is missing. The table has around 2.5 million clones, under 95% seen once. Source material: naive CD4+ T cells from PBMCs. All receptors come from a young man in good health. Some clones in this sample may be carry-over from other donors' samples. The CDR3 runs from the conserved cysteine through the conserved F or W. Each record gives: clone size, D gene, J gene, V gene, CDR3 DNA, CDR3 protein. A D gene is named only where the DNA matches it firmly. For some rows the clone size is stated as once, few or many, or as a class when expanded; others skip it.

>-|TRBD1|TRBJ2-2|TRBV28
TGTGCCAGCAGTCCGCCGGGCAGGGGGAGCACCGGGGAGCTGTTTTTT
CASSPPGRGSTGELFF
>-|TRBD2|TRBJ2-1|TRBV6-4
TGTGCCAGCAGTGCCGAGACTAGCGGCTACAATGAGCAGTTCTTC
CASSAETSGYNEQFF
>-|TRBD2|TRBJ2-3|TRBV10-3
TGTGCCATCACTTCAAGCGGGGGCACAGATACGCAGTATTTT
CAITSSGGTDTQYF
>-|TRBD1|TRBJ1-5|TRBV27
TGTGCCAGCAGTTTCACCGGGACAGGGTGGGGTAGCAATCAGCCCCAGCATTTT
CASSFTGTGWGSNQPQHF
>once|TRBD2|TRBJ2-3|TRBV5-4
TGTGCCAGCAGCCCCAGGGTAGCGGGAGGTGGAGGTACAGATACGCAGTATTTT
CASSPRVAGGGGTDTQYF
>-|-|TRBJ2-3|TRBV5-1
TGCGCCAGCAGCTTGCAGGGGGGTAACCTTAGCACAGATACGCAGTATTTT
CASSLQGGNLSTDTQYF
>-|-|TRBJ1-5|TRBV19
TGTGCCAGTAGCGAAAATTATAGCAATCAGCCCCAGCATTTT
CASSENYSNQPQHF
>-|TRBD1|TRBJ1-4|TRBV5-1
TGCGCCAGCAGCAGGGGACAGGGGTTGGAAAAACTGTTTTTT
CASSRGQGLEKLFF
>-|-|TRBJ2-1|TRBV5-6
TGTGCCAGCAGCTTTGGGCTTTACAATGAGCAGTTCTTC
CASSFGLYNEQFF
>-|-|TRBJ1-1|TRBV18
TGTGCCAGCTCAGAAACAGACGGGAACACTGAAGCTTTCTTT
CASSETDGNTEAFF
>-|-|TRBJ2-7|TRBV28
TGTGCCAGCAGTTTATTGCTGGGGCAGGGTTTCTACGAGCAGTACTTC
CASSLLLGQGFYEQYF
>-|TRBD1|TRBJ1-1|TRBV5-6
TGTGCCAGCAGCTCGGACGGGACAGTCCTAAGGGGCACTGAAGCTTTCTTT
CASSSDGTVLRGTEAFF
>-|-|TRBJ2-3|TRBV5-1
TGCGCCAGCAGCTTGTCCGGCACAACCAAGGCAAATACGCAGTATTTT
CASSLSGTTKANTQYF
>-|-|TRBJ1-5|TRBV19
TGTGCCAGTAGTATAAGCGGTGGGTGGACGGGGTCTCAGCCCCAGCATTTT
CASSISGGWTGSQPQHF
>-|-|TRBJ2-7|TRBV6-5
TGTGCCAGCAGTTTCAGAGCCCGGGGCGCCCACTACGAGCAGTACTTC
CASSFRARGAHYEQYF
>-|TRBD2|TRBJ2-3|TRBV19
TGTGCCAGTAGTCGACTAGCGCTCGCAGATACGCAGTATTTT
CASSRLALADTQYF
>-|-|TRBJ2-3|TRBV2
TGTGCCAGCAGTGGGAGACTAGATACGCAGTATTTT
CASSGRLDTQYF
>once|TRBD2|TRBJ2-1|TRBV4-2
TGTGCCAGCAGCCCAGCGGGATTAGTCAATGAGCAGTTCTTC
CASSPAGLVNEQFF
>-|TRBD2|TRBJ2-7|TRBV4-2
TGTGCCAGCAGCGGGCTAGCGGGTTCCTACGAGCAGTACTTC
CASSGLAGSYEQYF
>-|-|TRBJ2-7|TRBV27
TGTGCCAGCTCGAGGGGGTCTCCCTACGAGCAGTACTTC
CASSRGSPYEQYF
>once|TRBD1|TRBJ2-1|TRBV29-1
TGCAGCGCACGAGACAGGGATCATCCCGTTCCACCCTACAATGAGCAGTTCTTC
CSARDRDHPVPPYNEQFF
>-|-|TRBJ2-5|TRBV6-1
TGTGCCAGCAGTGAGGGGGACTCCCAGACCCAGTACTTC
CASSEGDSQTQYF
>-|-|TRBJ1-5|TRBV7-2
TGTGCCAGCAGCTTAGCAGGGGGCAATCAGCCCCAGCATTTT
CASSLAGGNQPQHF
>-|-|TRBJ1-2|TRBV28
TGTGCCAGCAGTTCCCCCAGGGCGGGCTACACCTTC
CASSSPRAGYTF
>few|-|TRBJ1-1|TRBV6-6
TGTGCCAGCAGGCAGGGTGGCACTGAAGCTTTCTTT
CASRQGGTEAFF
>once|TRBD2|TRBJ2-3|TRBV5-1
TGCGCCAGCAGCCTCAGCGGGAGGTTCACAGATACGCAGTATTTT
CASSLSGRFTDTQYF
>-|-|TRBJ2-7|TRBV11-2
TGTGCCAGCAGCTTAAGTCGCGGTTCCTACGAGCAGTACTTC
CASSLSRGSYEQYF
>-|-|TRBJ2-5|TRBV27
TGTGCCAGCAGTTCGAAATCTCGGGGGACTCGCGCGGAGACCCAGTACTTC
CASSSKSRGTRAETQYF
>-|TRBD2|TRBJ2-1|TRBV4-1
TGCGCCAGCAGCCAAGATAGCACTAGCGGTGAGCAGTTCTTC
CASSQDSTSGEQFF
>-|-|TRBJ2-7|TRBV28
TGTGCCAGCAGTCCCATGCAGTACGAGCAGTACTTC
CASSPMQYEQYF
>-|-|TRBJ1-1|TRBV11-1
TGTGCCAGCAGCAGGCAGGGCAACACTGAAGCTTTCTTT
CASSRQGNTEAFF
>-|-|TRBJ2-1|TRBV4-2
TGTGCCAGCAGCCAAGACTTCTCTAGCGTTGTTGAGCAGTTCTTC
CASSQDFSSVVEQFF
>once|TRBD2|TRBJ2-2|TRBV27
TGTGCCAGCAGTTCTTGGCCGTGGGGAGCGGGAGCGAACACCGGGGAGCTGTTTTTT
CASSSWPWGAGANTGELFF
>once|-|TRBJ1-5|TRBV10-3
TGTGCCATCAGTGAGTCAGTCAGCTATAGCAATCAGCCCCAGCATTTT
CAISESVSYSNQPQHF
>-|TRBD1|TRBJ1-1|TRBV5-4
TGTGCCAGCAGCCGGCTAACAGGGGGCAGGGGTGAAGCTTTCTTT
CASSRLTGGRGEAFF
>once|TRBD1|TRBJ1-4|TRBV9
TGTGCCAGCAGCGCACAGGGGGCGGAAACTAATGAAAAACTGTTTTTT
CASSAQGAETNEKLFF
>-|-|TRBJ2-7|TRBV2
TGTGCCAGCAGTGAGGGGACGGGGACCTACGAGCAGTACTTC
CASSEGTGTYEQYF
>-|-|TRBJ1-2|TRBV7-2
TGTGCCAGCAGTCCACACCGCTATGGCTACACCTTC
CASSPHRYGYTF
>-|-|TRBJ1-2|TRBV29-1
TGCAGCGTTGTAAAAGGGGATGGCTACACCTTC
CSVVKGDGYTF
>-|-|TRBJ2-5|TRBV6-6
TGTGCCAGCAGTAGAGGGGGCCAAGAGACCCAGTACTTC
CASSRGGQETQYF
>-|-|TRBJ2-1|TRBV20-1
TGCAGTGCCGACACGTACAATGAGCAGTTCTTC
CSADTYNEQFF
>-|TRBD1|TRBJ2-1|TRBV19
TGTGCCAGTAGTATGACGGGACAGCGGCGTGAGCAGTTCTTC
CASSMTGQRREQFF
>-|TRBD2|TRBJ2-5|TRBV7-9
TGTGCCAGCAGCTTATGGCCTAGCGGGATGGGGGAGACCCAGTACTTC
CASSLWPSGMGETQYF
>-|-|TRBJ1-1|TRBV7-2
TGTGCCAGCAGCTTAGTGTCGGGGGTCACTGAAGCTTTCTTT
CASSLVSGVTEAFF
>-|TRBD2|TRBJ2-1|TRBV19
TGTGCCACCAGCCAGACTAGCGGGACCCCCAGAGAGCAGTTCTTC
CATSQTSGTPREQFF
>-|-|TRBJ1-5|TRBV19
TGTGCCAGTAGTCCATCTAGGGCAGGGTCTAGCAATCAGCCCCAGCATTTT
CASSPSRAGSSNQPQHF